This TCR beta chain was recovered during a study of CD8 T cells in Susac syndrome. General study findings and limits: The number of individuals included in the study's TCR sequencing and HLA analysis was acknowledged as relatively small.

The length of the CDR3 is 15 residues. J was trimmed by 6 bases and V by 3 bases; bases with no gene match: 10. Germline-derived CDR1 and CDR2 are MDHEN and SYDVKM. CD8+ and CD4+ T cells from blood underwent TCR beta sequencing, which was carried out in a high-throughput format. TEMRA cells were FACS-enriched, while CD8+ and CD4+ T cells were negatively isolated. Points on this clonotype: Its antigen is not known.

RNA totalling about 0.45 to 1 ug underwent reverse transcription with random hexamers. Amplification of TCR beta CDR3 was carried out by immunoSEQ multiplex PCR, which covered 54 Vbeta and 13 Jbeta segments. Via MiXCR, TCRdb re-called the immunoSEQ multiplex PCR reads, giving one row per CDR3 protein. Of more than 150,000 distinct CDR3 sequences in the sample, approximately 94% were seen once. The chain recombines TRBV28 with TRBJ2-7, with 8 bases lining up with TRBD1. The TCR comes from a human donor with multiple sclerosis. Specimen: CD8+ T cells from PBMCs. CDR3 DNA: TGTGCCAGCAGTTTTGGTACTGGGACAGGAAGCGAGCAGTACTTC. Protein product: CASSFGTGTGSEQYF.